This note documents a single TCR beta chain sequence. The specificity of this receptor is unknown. Base qualities are not provided; no much larger clone lies one nucleotide away. Receptor amplification or capture employed the immunoSEQ multiplex PCR assay. For the multiplex PCR, a mixture combining 60 forward primers for TCR Vbeta segments and 13 reverse primers for TCR Jbeta segments was used. The CDR3 region of rearranged TCR beta genes was amplified from genomic DNA with a multiplex PCR assay. On the Illumina HiSeq System, the amplified TCR beta libraries were sequenced as 87-base-pair reads. For the original study's pipeline: Across the roughly 700 repertoires, a later analysis counted 60 million to 90 million unique TCR beta chains, around 11 million of which were shared by at least two donors. A nearest-neighbor algorithm error-corrected the raw reads and collapsed the reads into unique sequences, merging closely related sequences to remove PCR and sequencing errors. CDR3 sequences were aligned to IMGT reference sequences to assign V, D and J gene segments. For a sequence to be retained, a match of at least six nucleotides was required to both a V gene segment and a J gene segment. Rearrangements were classified as productive when the CDR3 lacked stop codons and remained in frame with V and J, and all other rearrangements were classified as non-productive. Following IMGT convention, CDR3 was defined as the stretch from the second conserved V-encoded cysteine up to the conserved J-encoded phenylalanine. Sequences without an unambiguous match to a single V gene segment were excluded from the earlier analysis of a few hundred of the donors. An earlier analysis of fewer than 750 of the donors classified V segments as functional when productive rearrangements were above 56.7% and as segregating when the standard deviation between donors was above 5%. To diagnose cytomegalovirus status from the catalog of TCR beta chain sequences, a statistical classification framework was built. In a later analysis, TCR nucleotide sequences were compared against IMGT/GENE-DB human TR gene sequences so that V and J genes could be assigned. Using the TCRdist pipeline, a later analysis assigned CDR3 sequences along with most-parsimonious VDJ recombination scenarios. In a later analysis, each TCR beta chain was defined by its CDR3 amino acid sequence together with its V-gene family, and reads without a unique V-gene family were excluded. As a way to deal with suspected cross-contamination and a sequencing artifact, a later analysis dropped approximately 570 nucleotide sequences that were highly shared and had low generation probability. A later analysis calculated a clonal expansion index for each public chain from normalized within-repertoire ranks of inferred template counts. A later analysis computed generation probabilities with a VDJ recombination model fitted to out-of-frame rearrangements, and checked the results against IGoR. Hypergeometric tests were used in a later analysis to score TCR-TCR, TCR-HLA and TCR-CMV co-occurrence, with a repertoire-size bias correction applied to the TCR pairs. In a later analysis, false discovery rates were estimated by permuting HLA or CMV assignments 20 times. A later analysis grouped co-occurring TCRs with DBSCAN, adding TCRdist sequence similarity when clustering within HLA-allele-positive subsets. For co-occurrence clustering, repertoires with fewer than 30,000 or more than 120,000 public chains were excluded, along with a handful of repertoires with anomalous nucleotide sharing. Imported from immuneACCESS, the table was reduced by TCRdb to in-frame sequences with V and J called. These copies leave out some clones; in studies compared against another copy, an unresolved V gene accounts for under half, and the cause of the remainder is not known. The DNA gave D and trimming, while V, J and clone size come from that table. This sample gives tens of thousands of clones in total; 55% to 65% of them show up just once. The top ten hold roughly 3% of the sample.

The cohort comprised more than 550 healthy bone marrow donors. All cohort members were sampled while nominally healthy, although unrecorded immune exposures were likely present. The donor tested CMV seronegative, placing the donor among the 350 or so seronegative members of the cohort. A peripheral blood sample was collected from each donor, and TCR beta sequencing was performed on peripheral blood mononuclear cells. The Qiagen DNeasy Blood Extraction Kit was used to extract genomic DNA from the blood cell samples. The data were taken from a study of cytomegalovirus exposure and HLA in healthy donors (dated by TCRdb to the late 2010s). About the full investigation: In an earlier analysis of roughly 500 of the donors, roughly 300 Gb of sequence data and 117 million unique TCR beta sequences from approximately 180 million T cells were reported. An early release covering about 600 HLA-typed donors comprised approximately 290 gigabases of sequencing data and roughly 86 million unique TCR sequences. Among the roughly 380 genotyped donors, approximately 82% belonged to the genetic ancestry cluster associated with self-reported Caucasian donors. The aim of the study was to test whether cataloging public T cell receptors could identify signatures of past pathogen exposure. The study profiled the T cell repertoires of about 640 subjects by immunosequencing and related them to cytomegalovirus serostatus. In addition to the first cohort of about 650 subjects, a separate validation cohort of approximately 130 different subjects was used. To predict cytomegalovirus infection status, the study combined high-throughput TCR immunosequencing, statistical association of individual TCRs with disease status, and machine learning. In a later analysis, previously published TCR beta repertoires from roughly 710 donors were re-analyzed and high-resolution HLA genotyping was added so that TCR occurrence patterns could be studied. Rather than using new phenotypic data, the later analysis identified candidate immune exposures from TCR beta sequences and from how often those sequences occurred across donors. An earlier analysis of 500 to 750 of the donors applied high-throughput TCR beta sequencing to assess whether each TCR beta V gene segment acted as functional or pseudogenic. Donor age, sex, ethnicity and CMV serostatus were compiled alongside the repertoire data. In a later genetic analysis, genome-wide SNP genotypes for 398 of the 666 donors were used, and that subset was treated as a discovery cohort. All discovery cohort repertoires had been generated using a single sequencing platform. Both class I and class II loci were covered by HLA typing, at four-digit resolution. Typing coverage varied by locus: 629-630 donors for A, B, C, DRB1 and DQB1; approximately 520 for DQA1; approximately 610 for DPA1; roughly 470 for DPB1. Roughly 5 DR-DQ haplotypes were handled as single units for association and clustering, since linkage in the cohort was strong. Across under 500 genotyped donors of the cohort, an average of about 240,000 unique TCR beta nucleotide sequences per donor were sequenced, and 15% to 20% of those sequences were non-productive. Points the paper makes about the study in general: While some public TCRs were present in many individuals, most TCR sequences turned up only very rarely across donors. It was suggested by the authors that the approach could potentially be generalized to other disease states and immunological phenotypes. In this cohort, only TCR beta chains were sequenced, and detectable features were limited by the absence of alpha or paired-chain data. In a later analysis, 15,000 to 20,000 TCR beta sequences were associated with specific HLA alleles at a false discovery rate of 0.05. CMV serostatus was the only immune exposure information available for the cohort. A further reported finding was that TCR beta sequences accurately predicted the HLA-A and HLA-B alleles for most subjects in the first cohort. A cluster of highly shared sequence variants was judged likely to represent a technical artifact of the sequencing pipeline. According to a later genetic analysis, donors in an Asian-associated ancestry cluster had fewer N-insertions in productive TCRs than the approximately 650-donor mean. In a later analysis, HLA-associated TCR beta chains showed more clonal expansion and lower generation probabilities than non-associated chains that were equally common. Because the 87-base-pair reads could not distinguish some IMGT-functional V segments, including TRBV6-2 and TRBV6-3, those segments were excluded. According to a later analysis, most CMV-associated TCR beta chains appeared to be HLA-restricted, and the HLA associations seemed to be driven largely by CMV exposure. Because HLA typing was missing for some donors at each locus, association tests included only the typed subset. In a later analysis, the rate of TCR association differed among HLA loci, with DRB1 alleles having the most associated TCRs and HLA-C alleles having the fewest. A later analysis reported that several top co-occurrence clusters appeared linked to parvovirus B19, influenza, CMV and Epstein-Barr virus. Sequencing depth was assumed to be roughly uniform across donors in the presence/absence analyses, though that assumption may not hold. Because counts were too low, roughly 17 rarely observed V segments, including chromosome 9 orphons, were left out of the earlier analysis of approximately 580 of the donors. Three of the identified cytomegalovirus-associated TCR beta chains were confirmed in vitro to be specific for cytomegalovirus antigens. When HLA alleles, especially DR and DQ, strongly co-occurred, TCR associations were difficult to assign to individual alleles. Linkage disequilibrium might explain the correlated functional status among segregating V segments, but an unknown experimental factor could not be ruled out. In a later genetic analysis, a missense DCLRE1C variant was associated with V-gene and J-gene trimming of TCR beta chains, and the association was replicated in an independent cohort. Broadly in line with IMGT annotations, most TCR beta V segments showed up in productive rearrangements about 90% or about 30% of the time in an earlier analysis of roughly 590 of the donors. The study listed 164 TCR beta chains as associated with cytomegalovirus. The classifier was reported to diagnose cytomegalovirus status with high specificity and sensitivity in both the original cohort and the validation cohort.

V and J lose 3 bases and 5 bases, and a span of 16 bases separates them. The CDR3 goes from the cysteine to the phenylalanine over 16 residues. Only the CDR3 DNA is retained, 48 bases long and in frame from the first base. Taken from the germline V gene, the CDR1 and CDR2 loops are LGHNA and YSLEER. This TCR derives from a woman aged 45-65 years in good health and CMV-seronegative. This chain is built from TRBV4-3 and TRBJ1-4; no confident D gene assignment can be made. Sequencing was performed on PBMCs. The bases are TGCGCCAGCAGCCATGACCCACAGCACAGCAATGAAAAACTGTTTTTT. Its protein reads: CASSHDPQHSNEKLFF.